This TCR beta chain was retrieved from a study of neurological immune-mediated disorders. Regarding the study as a whole: Expanded clones shared no identical CDR3 amino acid sequences across subjects, which suggested private TCR-beta repertoires in all groups.

The CDR3 spans 11 residues. Germline V lookup: CDR1 SQVTM, CDR2 ANQGSEA. Serving as healthy controls were blood bank volunteers based in Maryland, USA. The sorted libraries drew on roughly 1 million T cells that were CD4+ or CD8+. 5'RACE with 10-nucleotide random UMIs produced the cDNA. TCRdb reprocessed the 5' RACE reads with MiXCR, giving one entry per CDR3 protein. The repertoire includes approximately 30,000 distinct CDR3 sequences, 4% of them detected once, and roughly 25% sits in the top ten. This clonotype was detected many times. Its antigen is unidentified. The clonotype comes from a middle-aged woman in good health. Sequencing was done on a sample of CD4+ T cells from blood. The chain couples TRBV29-1 to TRBJ2-3; D uncertain. CDR3 protein: CTSRTSDTQYF. CDR3 bases: TGCACCTCAAGGACGTCAGATACGCAGTATTTT.